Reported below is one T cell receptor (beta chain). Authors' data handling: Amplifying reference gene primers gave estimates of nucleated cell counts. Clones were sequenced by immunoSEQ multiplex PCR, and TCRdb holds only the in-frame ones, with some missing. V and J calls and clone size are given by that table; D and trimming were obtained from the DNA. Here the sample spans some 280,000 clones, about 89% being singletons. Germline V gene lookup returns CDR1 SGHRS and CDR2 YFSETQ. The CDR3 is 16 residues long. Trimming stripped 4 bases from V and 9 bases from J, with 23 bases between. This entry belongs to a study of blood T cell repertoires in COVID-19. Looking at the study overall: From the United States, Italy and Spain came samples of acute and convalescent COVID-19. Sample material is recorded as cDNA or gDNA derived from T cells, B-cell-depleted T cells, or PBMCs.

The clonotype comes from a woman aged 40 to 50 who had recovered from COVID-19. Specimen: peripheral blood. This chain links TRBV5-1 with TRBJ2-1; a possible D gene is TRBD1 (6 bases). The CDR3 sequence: CASSGDNSQAGGEQFF. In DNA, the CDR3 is TGCGCCAGCAGCGGGGACAATAGCCAGGCTGGCGGTGAGCAGTTCTTC.